What follows describes a single T cell receptor beta chain. The data belong to a study of blood T cell repertoires in COVID-19. Study-wide context: Sample material is recorded as cDNA or gDNA derived from T cells, B-cell-depleted T cells, or PBMCs.

Per the original data handling: Estimated nucleated cell counts came from reference gene primer amplification. Sequencing was performed with immunoSEQ multiplex PCR; in TCRdb, only in-frame clones are kept and a portion is missing. D and trimming come from the DNA, and the V and J calls and clone size come from that table. The sample lists 120,000 or so clones; roughly 80% were seen once. Germline CDR1 reads SEHNR; CDR2 reads FQNEAQ (reference sequence). V was shortened by 5 bases and J by 3 bases, with 14 bases between the two germline ends. The CDR3 totals 15 residues. Input material: peripheral blood. This TCR was recovered from a man aged 60-69 years with acute or convalescent COVID-19. The rearrangement uses TRBV7-9 and TRBJ1-5; weak D call: TRBD1 (5 bases). The CDR3 loop is CASSPGGSYNQPQHF. In DNA, the CDR3 is TGTGCCAGCAGCCCCGGGGGGAGTTACAATCAGCCCCAGCATTTT.